The source of this T cell receptor beta chain is a study of response to subunit inactivated influenza vaccine (dated by TCRdb to the late 2010s). Broadly, across the study: Deep quantitative profiling of the T cell receptor repertoire was used in the study to follow responses to a trivalent subunit inactivated influenza vaccine. General findings and caveats noted by the study authors: The authors suggested that each seasonal influenza vaccination may recruit only a limited number of new T cells.

The table lists this clonotype with a few counts. Its antigen is currently not known. There are no base qualities to consult, and no much larger clone falls within one base. Measured from the cysteine to the phenylalanine, the CDR3 is 15 residues long. The sequence is cut down to CDR3 DNA, 45 bases in frame from base 1. Via the germline V gene (reference sequence), CDR1 is SEHNR and CDR2 FQNEAQ. V is pruned by 2 bases and J by 4 bases, leaving 6 bases of the junction without a gene match. The library was obtained by RT-PCR. Sequencing was carried out with an Illumina HiSeq 2500. Using fastp at Q25 and MiXCR, TCRdb reprocessed the public reads and kept productive beta chains. Identical CDR3 proteins give one entry, which carries the most common genes and DNA. The sample data list 400,000 to 550,000 distinct CDR3 sequences, and around 25% of these were observed just once. Around 2% of the sample is in the top ten clones.

Sample: CD4+ T cells sorted from PBMCs, taken about 5 days after vaccination. This chain is built from TRBV7-9 and TRBJ2-3, with 7 central nucleotides matching TRBD2. This TCR was sampled from a man between 50 and 59 years old who received an inactivated influenza vaccine. Donor details come from another sample of the same person, matched by shared clones. CDR3 sequence: CASSLKAGPSDTQYF. The DNA is TGTGCCAGCAGCTTAAAAGCGGGGCCTTCAGATACGCAGTATTTT.